These T cell receptor beta chains were read from a single sample in a study of T cell changes during pregnancy in multiple sclerosis. Repertoires were generated with immunoSEQ multiplex PCR, while TCRdb's copy carries only in-frame clones and drops some. The data show under 60,000 clones, approximately 92% seen once. The input for sequencing was CD4+ T cells from peripheral blood mononuclear cells, taken after pregnancy. The receptors derive from a female donor with multiple sclerosis, enrolled in a pregnancy study. Both conserved end residues are part of each CDR3. A D gene is named only where the DNA matches it firmly. The size entry is marked missing in some rows and otherwise reads once, few, many or a size class.

>14|.|.|TRBJ2-7|TRBV5-4
TGTGCCAGCAGCTTGCGCGCGGACTCCTACGAGCAGTACTTC
CASSLRADSYEQYF
>13|.|.|TRBJ2-7|TRBV18
TGTGCCAGCTCCCCGGGGGTGGGGAGCGAGCAGTACTTC
CASSPGVGSEQYF
>15|.|.|TRBJ1-5|TRBV27
TGTGCCAGCAGTTTATGGAAAGGGGGACCCCAGCCCCAGCATTTT
CASSLWKGGPQPQHF
>14|TRBD1|.|TRBJ2-7|TRBV27
TGTGCCAGCAGTCAAAGACAGGGTTCAAACGAGCAGTACTTC
CASSQRQGSNEQYF
>17|TRBD1|.|TRBJ2-3|TRBV4-3
TGCGCCAGCAGCCAAGGGGGCCGAGGGGGCGGGACAGATACGCAGTATTTT
CASSQGGRGGGTDTQYF
>14|.|many|TRBJ2-2|TRBV4-3
TGCGCCAGCAGCCAAGAGGGCAGCACCGGGGAGCTGTTTTTT
CASSQEGSTGELFF
>15|.|.|TRBJ2-3|TRBV29-1
TGCAGCGTCGCCGACCCGGAGCGTGGCACAGATACGCAGTATTTT
CSVADPERGTDTQYF
>12|.|few|TRBJ1-1|TRBV29-1
TGCAGCGTTGAAAGCTCTCGGACTGAAGCTTTCTTT
CSVESSRTEAFF
>14|.|.|TRBJ2-2|TRBV5-4
TGTGCCAGCGGGTCGACTAGTAACACCGGGGAGCTGTTTTTT
CASGSTSNTGELFF
>14|.|.|TRBJ2-5|TRBV7-3
TGTGCCAGCAGCTTAAACGGCAGGGTGGAGACCCAGTACTTC
CASSLNGRVETQYF
>17|TRBD1|once|TRBJ2-7|TRBV7-9
TGTGCCAGCAGCTTAAGCTTTTGGGACAGTAGCCCTCGGGAGCAGTACTTC
CASSLSFWDSSPREQYF
>12|.|.|TRBJ1-2|TRBV19
TGTGCCAGTAGTATGGCCAACTATGGCTACACCTTC
CASSMANYGYTF
>13|.|.|TRBJ1-2|TRBV19
TGTGCCAGCAAGACTCCCCCCAACTATGGCTACACCTTC
CASKTPPNYGYTF
>17|.|.|TRBJ2-2|TRBV7-9
TGTGCCAGCAGCTTAGCGCTACAGGGCGCAAACACCGGGGAGCTGTTTTTT
CASSLALQGANTGELFF
>16|.|once|TRBJ2-1|TRBV4-1
TGCGCCAGCAGCCAAGACCAGACAGGCCCCTACAATGAGCAGTTCTTC
CASSQDQTGPYNEQFF
>13|TRBD1|.|TRBJ1-1|TRBV10-3
TGTGCCATCAGTGCGACAGGGGACACTGAAGCTTTCTTT
CAISATGDTEAFF
>13|TRBD1|.|TRBJ1-6|TRBV6-5
TGTGCCAGCAGGAGTGGGACAGATTCACCCCTCCACTTT
CASRSGTDSPLHF